One sample yielded the 9 T cell receptor beta chains listed below, sequenced in a study of CD8 T cells in acute hepatitis C reinfection. Time point of the sample: acute HCV infection, within 168 days of estimated infection date. Sequencing of hepatitis C virus-specific cells was done ex vivo rather than after in vitro expansion. Broader study findings: Preferential TRBV04 and TRBV06 usage appeared in all groups and was not explained by the naive pool.

Sequenced by immunoSEQ multiplex PCR; TCRdb stores in-frame clones only, minus some. The sample carries more than 400 clones, around half recorded once. Specimen: HCV NS3-1073 tetramer-sorted CD8+ T cells from PBMCs, collected during acute infection. These receptor sequences come from a man aged 50 or older with chronic hepatitis C.

The chain employs TRBV7-9 and TRBJ2-6, with D unresolved. The CDR3 length is 15 residues. Between the trimmed V and J ends, which lost 5 bases and 5 bases, there was a span of 13 bases. CDR1 and CDR2 (germline): SEHNR, FQNEAQ (reference sequence). The CDR3 sequence is CASSLPQSRANVLTF. DNA for the CDR3: TGTGCCAGCAGCCTACCTCAAAGTCGGGCCAACGTCCTGACTTTC.

The chain is built from TRBV13 and TRBJ2-1, with 10 bases lining up with TRBD2. Unmatched junction bases numbered 2, after V lost 6 bases and J lost 0 bases. This CDR3 is 15 amino acids long. Germline values: CDR1 PRHDT, CDR2 FYEKMQ (reference sequence). The CDR3 DNA sequence: TGTGCCAGCAGTTCTAGCGGGAGCTCCTACAATGAGCAGTTCTTC. It yields the protein CASSSSGSSYNEQFF.

The V and J genes are TRBV27 and TRBJ1-2; D uncertain. Trimming left V 0 bases short and J 4 bases short, with 9 bases between. The V gene's germline CDR1 is MNHEY and CDR2 SMNVEV (reference sequence). The CDR3 runs 14 residues. In DNA, the CDR3 is TGTGCCAGCAGTTTATCCGTACAAGGCTATGGCTACACCTTC. Protein sequence: CASSLSVQGYGYTF.

CDR3 residues: CASSLGTVNSPLHF. CDR3 nucleotides: TGCGCCAGCAGCTTAGGGACAGTAAATTCACCCCTCCACTTT. V usage is TRBV5-1 and J usage is TRBJ1-6; 7 bases align to TRBD1. V gave up 2 bases and J gave up 7 bases; unmatched junction bases: 3. This CDR3 region has 14 residues. CDR1 SGHRS and CDR2 YFSETQ come from the germline V gene.

The chain combines TRBV13 with TRBJ2-7; 10 bases fit TRBD2. Looked up from germline, CDR1 is PRHDT and CDR2 is FYEKMQ (reference sequence). Trimming removed 5 bases from V and 5 bases from J; junction bases left unmatched: 6. This CDR3 comprises 14 residues. DNA for the CDR3: TGTGCCAGCAGCCTTCAGCGGGAGGGAGACGAGCAGTACTTC. Its translation is CASSLQREGDEQYF.

V gene TRBV6-5 combines with J gene TRBJ2-6; D is unclear. The CDR3 totals 14 residues. V dropped 7 bases and J dropped 3 bases, with 10 bases sitting between them. Germline lookup yields CDR1 MNHEY and CDR2 SVGAGI. In DNA form, the CDR3 reads TGTGCCAGCATACTGGCAAATGGGGCCAACGTCCTGACTTTC. It codes for CASILANGANVLTF.

The CDR3 here is CASCTLAGNYNEQFF. The CDR3 DNA reads as TGTGCCAGCTGCACCCTAGCGGGAAATTACAATGAGCAGTTCTTC. This chain uses TRBV27 with TRBJ2-1; 9 bases match TRBD2. V trimming: 8 bases; J trimming: 4 bases; junction bases outside the gene matches: 9. Germline CDR1 and CDR2: MNHEY and SMNVEV (reference sequence). This CDR3 has 15 residues.

V gene TRBV2 combines with J gene TRBJ2-7, with a possible D match to TRBD2 (6 bases). Germline assignment: CDR1 SNHLY and CDR2 FYNNEI. Trimming pared 7 bases from V and 3 bases from J, leaving 13 bases between. The CDR3 is made up of 13 amino acids. The CDR3 spells CASTGLSNYEQYV. The CDR3 DNA is TGTGCCAGCACGGGACTTTCCAACTACGAGCAGTACGTC.

V and J are TRBV6-1 and TRBJ2-7; either TRBD1 or TRBD2 may supply D (5 bases each). CDR3 length: 17 amino acids. The germline V and J ends were trimmed by 2 bases and 3 bases, with 20 bases remaining between them. Germline V CDR1 and CDR2: MNHNS, SASEGT. The CDR3 protein is CASSEWIWDPGIYEQYV. CDR3 nucleotides: TGTGCCAGCAGTGAATGGATTTGGGACCCGGGGATCTACGAGCAGTACGTC.